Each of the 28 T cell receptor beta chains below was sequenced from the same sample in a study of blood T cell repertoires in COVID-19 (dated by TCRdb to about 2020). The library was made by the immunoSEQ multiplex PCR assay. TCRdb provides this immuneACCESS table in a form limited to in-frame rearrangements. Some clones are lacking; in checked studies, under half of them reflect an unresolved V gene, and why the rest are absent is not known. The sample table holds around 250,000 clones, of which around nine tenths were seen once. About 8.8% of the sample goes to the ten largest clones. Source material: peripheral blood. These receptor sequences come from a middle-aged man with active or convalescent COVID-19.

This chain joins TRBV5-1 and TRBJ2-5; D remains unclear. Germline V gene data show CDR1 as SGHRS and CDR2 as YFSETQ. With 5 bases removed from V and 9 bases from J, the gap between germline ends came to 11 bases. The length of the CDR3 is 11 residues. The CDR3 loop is CASSSDNSQYF. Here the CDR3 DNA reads TGCGCCAGCAGTTCCGATAACTCCCAGTACTTC.

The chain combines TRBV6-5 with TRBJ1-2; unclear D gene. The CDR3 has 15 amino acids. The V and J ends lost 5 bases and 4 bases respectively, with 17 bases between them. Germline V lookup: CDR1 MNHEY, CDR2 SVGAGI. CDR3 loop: CASSPGGRAAYGYTF. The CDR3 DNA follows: TGTGCCAGCAGTCCCGGAGGGAGGGCAGCCTATGGCTACACCTTC.

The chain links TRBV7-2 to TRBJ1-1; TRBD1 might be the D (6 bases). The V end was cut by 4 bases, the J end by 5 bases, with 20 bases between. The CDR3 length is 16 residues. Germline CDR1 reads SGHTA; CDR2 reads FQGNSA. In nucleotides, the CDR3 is TGTGCCAGCAGCTCAAAGTCGGGGGGCGCTTCGACTGAAGCTTTCTTT. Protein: CASSSKSGGASTEAFF.

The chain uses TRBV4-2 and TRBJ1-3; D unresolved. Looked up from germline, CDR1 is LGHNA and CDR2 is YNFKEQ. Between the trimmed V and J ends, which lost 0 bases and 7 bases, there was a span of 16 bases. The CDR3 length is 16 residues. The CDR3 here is CASSQDVEGGGNTIYF. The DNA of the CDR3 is TGTGCCAGCAGCCAAGACGTCGAGGGCGGTGGGAACACCATATATTTT.

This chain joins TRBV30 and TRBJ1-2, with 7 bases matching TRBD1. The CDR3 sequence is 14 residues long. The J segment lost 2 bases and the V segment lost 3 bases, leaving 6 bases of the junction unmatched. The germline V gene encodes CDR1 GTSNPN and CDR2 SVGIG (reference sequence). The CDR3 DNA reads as TGTGCCTGGAGCGGGACAGCCTACAACTATGGCTACACCTTC. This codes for CAWSGTAYNYGYTF.

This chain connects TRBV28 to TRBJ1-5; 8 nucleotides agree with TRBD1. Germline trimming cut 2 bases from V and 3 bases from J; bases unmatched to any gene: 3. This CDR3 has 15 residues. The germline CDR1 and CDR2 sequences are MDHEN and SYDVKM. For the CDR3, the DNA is TGTGCCAGCAGTTTAAGGGACAGGAACAATCAGCCCCAGCATTTT. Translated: CASSLRDRNNQPQHF.

CDR3 DNA sequence: TGTGCCAGCAGCTCATCGGGGTCCCATCAGCCCCAGCATTTT. Translated, it gives CASSSSGSHQPQHF. This sequence joins TRBV9 and TRBJ1-5; D is uncertain. Germline loops: CDR1 SGDLS, CDR2 YYNGEE. The CDR3 is 14 residues long. V lost 4 bases and J 5 bases, leaving 13 bases between the germline ends.

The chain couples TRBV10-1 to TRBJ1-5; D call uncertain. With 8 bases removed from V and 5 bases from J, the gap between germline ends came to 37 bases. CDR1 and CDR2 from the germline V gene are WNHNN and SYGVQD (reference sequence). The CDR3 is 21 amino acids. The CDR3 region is CASPPETWRVTTTHPDQPQHF. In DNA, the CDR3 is TGCGCCAGCCCACCTGAAACCTGGCGGGTCACCACCACACACCCCGATCAGCCCCAGCATTTT.

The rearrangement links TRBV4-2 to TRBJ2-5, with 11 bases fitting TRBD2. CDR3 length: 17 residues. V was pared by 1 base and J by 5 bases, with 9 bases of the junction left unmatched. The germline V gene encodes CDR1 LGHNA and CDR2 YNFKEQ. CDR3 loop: CASSQGLAGGQGETQYF. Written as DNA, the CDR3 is TGTGCCAGCAGCCAAGGGCTAGCGGGGGGCCAAGGGGAGACCCAGTACTTC.

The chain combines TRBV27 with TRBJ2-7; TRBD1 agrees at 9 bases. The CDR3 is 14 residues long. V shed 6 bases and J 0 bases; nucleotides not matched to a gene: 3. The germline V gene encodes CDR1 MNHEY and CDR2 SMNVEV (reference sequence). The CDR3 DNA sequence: TGTGCCAGCAGCTACAGGGGGCTCTCCTACGAGCAGTACTTC. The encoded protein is CASSYRGLSYEQYF.

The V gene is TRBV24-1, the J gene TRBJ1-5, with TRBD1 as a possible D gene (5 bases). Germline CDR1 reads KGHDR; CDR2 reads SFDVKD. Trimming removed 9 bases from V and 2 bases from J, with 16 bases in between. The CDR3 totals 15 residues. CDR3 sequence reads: CATPRRGTRNQPQHF. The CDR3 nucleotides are TGTGCCACCCCAAGGCGGGGGACCCGCAATCAGCCCCAGCATTTT.

CDR3 sequence (DNA): TGTGCCAGCAGCCAAGATCCGGGTGGCGAGCAGTACTTC. Translated, it gives CASSQDPGGEQYF. The chain combines TRBV3-1 (or the pseudogene TRBV3-2) with TRBJ2-7; the D is unclear. Germline V gives CDR1 LGHDT, CDR2 YNNKEL (reference sequence). The CDR3 is 13 amino acids. Trimming shortened V by 0 bases and J by 6 bases, and 9 bases separated the two germline ends.

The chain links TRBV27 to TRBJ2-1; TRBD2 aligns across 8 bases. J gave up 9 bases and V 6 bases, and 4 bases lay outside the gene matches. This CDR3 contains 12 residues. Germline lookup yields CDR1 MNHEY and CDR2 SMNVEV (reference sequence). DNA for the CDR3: TGTGCCAGCAGCCCGGGGGGGGCTGAGCAGTTCTTC. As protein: CASSPGGAEQFF.

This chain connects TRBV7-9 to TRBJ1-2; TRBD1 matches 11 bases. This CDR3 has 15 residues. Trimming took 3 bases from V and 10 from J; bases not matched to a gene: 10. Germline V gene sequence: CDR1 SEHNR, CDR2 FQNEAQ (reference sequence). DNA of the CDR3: TGTGCCAGCAGCTTCGGGACAGGGGGGACTATGACCTACACCTTC. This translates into CASSFGTGGTMTYTF. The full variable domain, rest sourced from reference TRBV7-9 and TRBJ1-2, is DTGVSQNPRHKITKRGQNVTFRCDPISEHNRLYWYRQTLGQGPEFLTYFQNEAQLEKSRLLSDRFSAERPKGSFSTLEIQRTEQGDSAMYLCASSFGTGGTMTYTFGSGTRLTVV.

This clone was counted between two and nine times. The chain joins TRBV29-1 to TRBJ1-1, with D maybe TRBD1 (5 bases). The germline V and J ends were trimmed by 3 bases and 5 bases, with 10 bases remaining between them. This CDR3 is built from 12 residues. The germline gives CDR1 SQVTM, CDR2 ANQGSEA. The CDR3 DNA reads TGCAGCGTTGACGCAGGGCAGACTGAAGCTTTCTTT. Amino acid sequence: CSVDAGQTEAFF.

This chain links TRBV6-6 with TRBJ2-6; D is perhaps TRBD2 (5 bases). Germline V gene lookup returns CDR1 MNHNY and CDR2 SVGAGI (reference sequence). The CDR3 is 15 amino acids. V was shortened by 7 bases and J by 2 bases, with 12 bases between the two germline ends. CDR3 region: CASKAPGAGANVLTF. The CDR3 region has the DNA TGTGCCAGCAAGGCCCCCGGGGCTGGGGCCAACGTCCTGACTTTC.

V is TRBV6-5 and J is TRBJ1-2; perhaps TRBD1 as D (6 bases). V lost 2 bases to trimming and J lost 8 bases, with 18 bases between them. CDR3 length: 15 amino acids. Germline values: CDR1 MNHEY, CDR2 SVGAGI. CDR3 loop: CASSYGTNPMAGYTF. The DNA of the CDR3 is TGTGCCAGCAGTTACGGGACAAACCCTATGGCCGGCTACACCTTC.

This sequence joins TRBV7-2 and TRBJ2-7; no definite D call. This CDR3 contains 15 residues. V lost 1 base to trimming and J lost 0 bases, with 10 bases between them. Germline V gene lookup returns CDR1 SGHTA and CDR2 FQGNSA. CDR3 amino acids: CASSLVPLPSYEQYF. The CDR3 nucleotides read TGTGCCAGCAGCTTAGTTCCGCTACCCTCCTACGAGCAGTACTTC.

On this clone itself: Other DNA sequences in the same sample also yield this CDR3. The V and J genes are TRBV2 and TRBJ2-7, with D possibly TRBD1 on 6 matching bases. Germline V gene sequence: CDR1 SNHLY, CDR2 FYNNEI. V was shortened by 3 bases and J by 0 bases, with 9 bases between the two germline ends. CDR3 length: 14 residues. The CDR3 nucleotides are TGTGCCAGCAGTGAGCAGGGGAGCTCCTACGAGCAGTACTTC. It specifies CASSEQGSSYEQYF.

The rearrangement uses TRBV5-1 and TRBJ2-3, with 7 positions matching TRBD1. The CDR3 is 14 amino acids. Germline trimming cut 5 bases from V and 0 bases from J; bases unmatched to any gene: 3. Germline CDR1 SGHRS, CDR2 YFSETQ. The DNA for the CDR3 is TGCGCCAGCAGGACAGGGATAAGCACAGATACGCAGTATTTT. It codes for CASRTGISTDTQYF.

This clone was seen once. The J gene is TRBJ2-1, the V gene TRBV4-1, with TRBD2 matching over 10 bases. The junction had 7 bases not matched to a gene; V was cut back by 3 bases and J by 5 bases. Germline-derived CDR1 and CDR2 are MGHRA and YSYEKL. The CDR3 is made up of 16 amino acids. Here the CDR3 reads CASSHSGTSENNEQFF. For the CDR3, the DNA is TGCGCCAGCAGCCATTCCGGGACTAGCGAAAACAATGAGCAGTTCTTC.

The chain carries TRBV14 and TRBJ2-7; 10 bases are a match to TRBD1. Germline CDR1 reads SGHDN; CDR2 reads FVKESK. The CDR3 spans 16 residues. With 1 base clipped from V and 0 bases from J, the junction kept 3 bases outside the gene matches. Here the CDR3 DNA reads TGTGCCAGCAGCCAAGGGACAGGGGGTCGCTCCTACGAGCAGTACTTC. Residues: CASSQGTGGRSYEQYF.

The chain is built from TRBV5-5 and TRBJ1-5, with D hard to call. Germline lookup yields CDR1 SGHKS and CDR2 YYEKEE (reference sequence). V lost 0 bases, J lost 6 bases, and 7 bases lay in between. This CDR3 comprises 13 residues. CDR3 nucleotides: TGTGCCAGCAGCTTGGCCGAGAGTCAGCCCCAGCATTTT. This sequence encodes CASSLAESQPQHF.

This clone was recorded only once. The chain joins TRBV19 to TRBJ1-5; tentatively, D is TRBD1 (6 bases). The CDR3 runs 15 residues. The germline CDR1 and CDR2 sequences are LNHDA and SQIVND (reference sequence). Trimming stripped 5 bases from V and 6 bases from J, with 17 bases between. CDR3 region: CASSFTGKDSQPQHF. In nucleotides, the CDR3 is TGTGCCAGTAGTTTCACAGGGAAGGATAGTCAGCCCCAGCATTTT.

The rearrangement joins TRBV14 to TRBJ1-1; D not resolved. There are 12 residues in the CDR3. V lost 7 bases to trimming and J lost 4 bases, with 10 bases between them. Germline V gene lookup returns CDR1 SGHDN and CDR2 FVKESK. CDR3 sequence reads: CASILRGTEAFF. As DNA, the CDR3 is TGTGCCAGCATCCTCCGCGGCACTGAAGCTTTCTTT.

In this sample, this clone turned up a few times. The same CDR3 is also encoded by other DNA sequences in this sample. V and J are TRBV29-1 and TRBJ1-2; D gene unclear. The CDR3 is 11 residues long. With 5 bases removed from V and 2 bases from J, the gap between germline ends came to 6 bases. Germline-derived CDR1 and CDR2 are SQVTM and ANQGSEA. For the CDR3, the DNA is TGCAGCGTTACGGAGAACTATGGCTACACCTTC. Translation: CSVTENYGYTF.

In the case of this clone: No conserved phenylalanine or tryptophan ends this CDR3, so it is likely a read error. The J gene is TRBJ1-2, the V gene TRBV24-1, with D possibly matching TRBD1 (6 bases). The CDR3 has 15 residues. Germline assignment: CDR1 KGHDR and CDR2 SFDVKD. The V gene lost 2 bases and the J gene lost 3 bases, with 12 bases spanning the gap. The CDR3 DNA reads TGTGCCACCAGTGATTCGGACAGTCAAGACTATGGCTACACCCTC. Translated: CATSDSDSQDYGYTL.

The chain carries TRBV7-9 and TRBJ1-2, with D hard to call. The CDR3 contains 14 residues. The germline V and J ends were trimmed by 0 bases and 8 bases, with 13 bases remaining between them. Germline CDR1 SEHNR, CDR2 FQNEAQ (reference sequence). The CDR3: CASSLASEEGGYTF. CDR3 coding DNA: TGTGCCAGCAGCTTAGCCTCAGAGGAGGGCGGCTACACCTTC.